Following are 14 T cell receptor beta chains from one sample sequenced in a study of STAT5B mutations in CD4+ large granular lymphocyte leukemia. Sequencing used immunoSEQ multiplex PCR; TCRdb keeps in-frame clones, though not all of them. The data hold 20,000 to 25,000 clones, with about 80% observed a single time. The sample was CD4+ T cells from blood buffy coats. The receptors originated from a human donor in good health.

The chain employs TRBV7-2 and TRBJ2-7; no clear D gene. Germline lookup yields CDR1 SGHTA and CDR2 FQGNSA. Trimming cost V 2 bases and J 0 bases, with 11 bases left between them. CDR3 length equals 15 residues. As DNA, the CDR3 is TGTGCCAGCAGCTTATCACCAGGAGCCTCCTACGAGCAGTACGTC. Translating gives CASSLSPGASYEQYV.

This clone appeared a few times. V gene TRBV7-3 combines with J gene TRBJ2-2, with TRBD1 identical over 9 bases. CDR3 length: 17 amino acids. From germline, CDR1 is SGHTA and CDR2 FQGTGA. The V gene end was trimmed by 2 bases and the J gene end by 6 bases; junction bases not matched to a gene: 10. In nucleotides, the CDR3 is TGTGCCAGCAGCTTACTTCCGCGACAGGGGGAATCCGGGGAGCTGTTTTTT. As protein: CASSLLPRQGESGELFF.

The J gene is TRBJ1-5, the V gene TRBV5-1, with D possibly being TRBD1 (5 bases). Per the germline V gene, CDR1 is SGHRS and CDR2 is YFSETQ. This CDR3 is 15 amino acids long. V lost 4 bases, J lost 0 bases, and 11 bases lay in between. The CDR3, as DNA: TGCGCCAGCAGCCTAGGAGGGGATAGCAATCAGCCCCAGCATTTT. It codes for CASSLGGDSNQPQHF.

The chain uses TRBV19 and TRBJ1-2; 7 bases line up with TRBD1. The CDR3 consists of 12 residues. V was pared by 6 bases and J by 4 bases, with 2 bases of the junction left unmatched. Germline-derived CDR1 and CDR2 are LNHDA and SQIVND (reference sequence). The CDR3 sequence is CASRDRAYGYTF. The CDR3 DNA is TGTGCCAGTAGAGACAGGGCCTATGGCTACACCTTC.

The chain carries TRBV7-6 and TRBJ1-1, with D uncertain. This CDR3 region has 14 residues. CDR1 and CDR2 from the germline V gene are SGHVS and FNYEAQ. Deletions cut 5 bases from V and 1 base from J, with 11 bases between. As DNA, the CDR3 is TGTGCCAGCAGCCCACGTCACCGGAACACTGAAGCTTTCTTT. Protein: CASSPRHRNTEAFF.

This clone was seen a single time. The gene calls are TRBV27 and TRBJ1-1, with D unclear. The CDR3 is 13 amino acids. Trimming removed 2 bases at V and 1 base at J, with 5 bases between. Germline loops: CDR1 MNHEY, CDR2 SMNVEV (reference sequence). CDR3 sequence: CASSLKTNTEAFF. CDR3 coding DNA: TGTGCCAGCAGTTTAAAAACGAACACTGAAGCTTTCTTT.

This clone occurred once. V and J are TRBV5-5 and TRBJ2-7; D is possibly TRBD2 (6 bases). Germline V gene sequence: CDR1 SGHKS, CDR2 YYEKEE (reference sequence). V was trimmed by 3 bases and J by 3 bases, leaving 7 bases between them. The CDR3 length is 12 residues. The CDR3 bases are TGTGCCAGCAGCTCGGAGGGCTACGAGCAGTACGTC. Its protein product is CASSSEGYEQYV.

V and J are TRBV6-1 and TRBJ2-2; TRBD2 agrees at 10 bases. J gave up 4 bases and V 6 bases, and 2 bases lay outside the gene matches. Looked up from germline, CDR1 is MNHNS and CDR2 is SASEGT. This CDR3 contains 14 residues. The CDR3 DNA reads as TGTGCCAGCAGAGCGGGGGGGTCCACCGGGGAGCTGTTTTTT. Translating it yields CASRAGGSTGELFF.

Details on this clone: An end of the junction differs from the germline gene, which may be a read error. The CDR3 DNA reads TGCGCCAGCAGCCAAGTAGGGGTCGCTGAAGCTTTCTTT. Its protein product is CASSQVGVAEAFF. The chain is built from TRBV5-4 and TRBJ1-1, with TRBD1 as a possible D gene (5 bases). The CDR3 extends over 13 amino acids. Per the germline V gene, CDR1 is SGHNT and CDR2 is YYREEE (reference sequence).

The chain has TRBV30 and TRBJ1-1, with no clear D. Germline CDR1 and CDR2: GTSNPN and SVGIG (reference sequence). V lost 3 bases, J lost 1 base, and 6 bases lay in between. CDR3 length: 12 amino acids. This chain's CDR3 is CAWRAGNTEAFF. The CDR3, as DNA: TGTGCCTGGAGGGCGGGGAACACTGAAGCTTTCTTT.

The chain joins TRBV5-1 to TRBJ2-7, with 7 bases aligning to TRBD1. Trimming took 4 bases from V and 7 from J; bases not matched to a gene: 8. In germline, CDR1 is SGHRS, CDR2 YFSETQ. The CDR3 length is 13 residues. CDR3 residues: CASSINRGKEQYF. DNA of the CDR3: TGCGCCAGCAGCATAAACAGGGGTAAAGAGCAGTACTTC.

The rearrangement joins TRBV27 to TRBJ2-7; D gene ambiguous. The CDR3 runs 14 residues. Germline values: CDR1 MNHEY, CDR2 SMNVEV (reference sequence). Trimming shortened V by 8 bases and J by 3 bases, and 17 bases separated the two germline ends. The CDR3 sequence is CASAQWGKIYEQYV. CDR3 in DNA: TGTGCCAGCGCTCAATGGGGAAAGATCTACGAGCAGTACGTC.

The rearrangement joins TRBV5-4 to TRBJ2-7; D might be TRBD2 (7 bases). Germline loops: CDR1 SGHNT, CDR2 YYREEE (reference sequence). With 4 bases removed from V and 1 base from J, the gap between germline ends came to 12 bases. This CDR3 spans 14 amino acids. CDR3 nucleotide sequence: TGTGCCAGCAGCAAGGGGGGGGAGTCCTACGAGCAGTACTTC. Amino acids: CASSKGGESYEQYF.

This clone appeared once. The CDR3 reads CASSPGTGRFGTEAFF. The CDR3 bases are TGTGCCAGCAGCCCGGGGACAGGGAGGTTTGGCACTGAAGCTTTCTTT. The V gene is TRBV7-2, the J gene TRBJ1-1; TRBD1 aligns across 9 bases. In germline, CDR1 is SGHTA, CDR2 FQGNSA. The CDR3 is 16 residues long. The J segment lost 4 bases and the V segment lost 5 bases, leaving 11 bases of the junction unmatched.